The 25 T cell receptor beta chains reported below all come from one sample, sequenced in a study of shared clonotypes between healthy human individuals. TCRdb keeps only in-frame clones here, not all; method: immunoSEQ multiplex PCR. The repertoire holds roughly 1,800,000 clones, with about 94% as singletons. The naive CD8 population came from CD45RO-negative cells selected for CCR7, without terminally differentiated effector memory CD45RA+ cells. Material for sequencing was naive CD8+ T cells sorted from blood. The receptors shown here come from a man younger than 35 in good health.

J is TRBJ2-7 and V is TRBV4-1; D is unclear. The germline V and J ends were trimmed by 0 bases and 4 bases, with 7 bases remaining between them. CDR1 and CDR2 from the germline V gene are MGHRA and YSYEKL. This CDR3 comprises 13 residues. The CDR3 loop is CASSQDLKYEQYF. The CDR3 coding sequence is TGCGCCAGCAGCCAAGATCTGAAATACGAGCAGTACTTC.

The CDR3 nucleotides are TGTGCCAGCAGCGCCCAGATGGGAACCTCCTCTGGGGCCAACGTCCTGACTTTC. It codes for CASSAQMGTSSGANVLTF. The chain couples TRBV7-9 to TRBJ2-6; unclear D gene. Germline V gene data show CDR1 as SEHNR and CDR2 as FQNEAQ (reference sequence). Trimming removed 5 bases from V and 0 bases from J, with 17 bases in between. The CDR3 totals 18 residues.

A remark on this clone: It may be a read error: a sequence one base away is much more abundant. The same CDR3 can be traced to other DNA sequences in this sample. The chain joins TRBV13 to TRBJ2-5; D gene ambiguous. The CDR3 runs to 11 residues. Deletions cut 3 bases from V and 4 bases from J, with 3 bases between. Germline assignment: CDR1 PRHDT and CDR2 FYEKMQ (reference sequence). The DNA of the CDR3 is TGTGCCAGCAGCTTCGGAGAGACCCAGTACTTC. Its translation: CASSFGETQYF.

V is TRBV7-9 and J is TRBJ1-1; D perhaps matches TRBD1 (6 bases). The germline V gene encodes CDR1 SEHNR and CDR2 FQNEAQ (reference sequence). This CDR3 has 12 amino acids. V shed 4 bases and J shed 6 bases, with 9 bases lying between them. The CDR3 sequence is CASSYREAEAFF. The DNA of the CDR3 is TGTGCCAGCAGCTACAGGGAGGCTGAAGCTTTCTTT.

The chain carries TRBV29-1 and TRBJ2-1; tentatively, D is TRBD1 (7 bases). V lost 3 bases to trimming and J lost 0 bases, with 24 bases between them. CDR1 is SQVTM and CDR2 is ANQGSEA in the germline V gene. The CDR3 runs to 19 residues. The CDR3 protein is CSVDGGGDYITSSYNEQFF. Written as DNA, the CDR3 is TGCAGCGTTGATGGAGGGGGCGACTACATTACCAGCTCCTACAATGAGCAGTTCTTC.

The V gene is TRBV6-6, the J gene TRBJ2-7; D gene ambiguous. Germline V CDR1 and CDR2: MNHNY, SVGAGI (reference sequence). The CDR3 has 12 amino acids. With 6 bases removed from V and 6 bases from J, the gap between germline ends came to 12 bases. DNA of the CDR3: TGTGCCAGCAGCCCAGCCAGTTCCGAGCAGTACTTC. As protein: CASSPASSEQYF.

In the case of this clone: The sample carries other DNA sequences with the same CDR3. The chain is built from TRBV19 and TRBJ1-1, with no clear D. V lost 3 bases, J lost 0 bases, and 8 bases lay in between. This CDR3 region has 14 residues. Germline V gene data show CDR1 as LNHDA and CDR2 as SQIVND (reference sequence). In DNA form, the CDR3 reads TGTGCCAGTAGTATTTTAGGATTGAACACTGAAGCTTTCTTT. Translating gives CASSILGLNTEAFF.

In DNA form, the CDR3 reads TGCGCCAGCACCGACACAGGGTACGAGCAGTACTTC. Translation gives CASTDTGYEQYF. This chain uses TRBV10-2 with TRBJ2-7, with D possibly TRBD1 on 6 matching bases. Trimming left V 7 bases short and J 4 bases short, with 11 bases between. The CDR3 loop spans 12 amino acids. CDR1 is WSHSY and CDR2 is SAAADI in the germline V gene.

About this clone itself: The same CDR3 arises from other DNA sequences in this sample as well. The chain combines TRBV19 with TRBJ2-7, with 10 nucleotides matching TRBD2. The CDR3 consists of 14 residues. J was trimmed by 3 bases and V by 5 bases; bases with no gene match: 4. Looked up from germline, CDR1 is LNHDA and CDR2 is SQIVND (reference sequence). DNA of the CDR3: TGTGCCAGTAGTTTTACTAGCGGGAACTACGAGCAGTACTTC. The encoded protein is CASSFTSGNYEQYF.

The chain has TRBV5-1 and TRBJ1-6; unclear D gene. Germline CDR1 reads SGHRS; CDR2 reads YFSETQ. With 0 bases removed from V and 6 bases from J, the gap between germline ends came to 7 bases. This CDR3 has 14 residues. For the CDR3, the DNA is TGCGCCAGCAGCTTGGATACAGTTAATTCACCCCTCCACTTT. Its protein is CASSLDTVNSPLHF.

J is TRBJ2-7 and V is TRBV13; 10 bases are a match to TRBD2. Germline V lookup: CDR1 PRHDT, CDR2 FYEKMQ (reference sequence). V lost 5 bases and J lost 1; bases outside the gene matches: 8. The CDR3 has 16 residues. CDR3 in DNA: TGTGCCAGCAGCCCACCCAGCGGGGGGGCTTCCTACGAGCAGTACTTC. Its translation: CASSPPSGGASYEQYF.

The chain is built from TRBV6-5 and TRBJ1-1; D call uncertain. The CDR3 covers 12 residues. Looked up from germline, CDR1 is MNHEY and CDR2 is SVGAGI. With 2 bases removed from V and 7 bases from J, the gap between germline ends came to 8 bases. This chain's CDR3 is CASSYGSHEAFF. The CDR3 DNA reads TGTGCCAGCAGTTACGGTTCGCATGAAGCTTTCTTT.

This chain joins TRBV4-2 and TRBJ2-7; 7 bases align to TRBD1. Per germline, CDR1 LGHNA and CDR2 YNFKEQ. With V trimmed by 1 base and J by 5 bases, 5 bases remained unmatched. The CDR3 is made up of 14 amino acids. CDR3 protein: CASSQAGTADEQYF. In DNA form, the CDR3 reads TGTGCCAGCAGCCAAGCCGGGACAGCCGACGAGCAGTACTTC.

The gene calls are TRBV5-6 and TRBJ2-7; D is unclear. V lost 1 base and J 5 bases, leaving 7 bases between the germline ends. The CDR3 covers 12 residues. In germline, CDR1 is SGHDT, CDR2 YYEEEE. For the CDR3, the DNA is TGTGCCAGCAGCTTGTCGGCCCACGAGCAGTACTTC. This translates into CASSLSAHEQYF.

The DNA of the CDR3 is TGTGCCAGCAGACAGGGAGGCGAGACCCAGTACTTC. It codes for CASRQGGETQYF. The chain couples TRBV13 to TRBJ2-5; D may correspond to TRBD1 or TRBD2 (6 bases each). This CDR3 is built from 12 residues. V shed 6 bases and J shed 5 bases, with 10 bases lying between them. Germline V CDR1 and CDR2: PRHDT, FYEKMQ (reference sequence).

To note about this clone: Other DNA sequences in this sample translate to the same CDR3. The rearrangement uses TRBV29-1 and TRBJ2-7; unclear D gene. V was trimmed by 1 base and J by 4 bases, leaving 5 bases between them. This CDR3 is built from 11 residues. Per germline, CDR1 SQVTM and CDR2 ANQGSEA. Here the CDR3 reads CSVEGEYEQYF. CDR3 sequence (DNA): TGCAGCGTTGAAGGGGAATACGAGCAGTACTTC.

This clone was observed once. The V and J genes are TRBV5-4 and TRBJ2-7; tentatively, D is TRBD1 (5 bases). CDR3 length: 12 residues. Germline V CDR1 and CDR2: SGHNT, YYREEE (reference sequence). The V end was cut by 3 bases, the J end by 6 bases, with 10 bases between. CDR3 sequence (DNA): TGTGCCAGCAGCTGGCAGGGCTTCGAGCAGTACTTC. Translation gives CASSWQGFEQYF.

The gene calls are TRBV29-1 and TRBJ2-7; weak D call: TRBD1 (7 bases). Germline V lookup: CDR1 SQVTM, CDR2 ANQGSEA. Trimming removed 6 bases at V and 3 bases at J, with 18 bases between. The CDR3 is 14 amino acids. The DNA of the CDR3 is TGCAGCGTCCAGGGGGGACAGAAGTACTACGAGCAGTACTTC. Translation gives CSVQGGQKYYEQYF.

This chain uses TRBV4-3 with TRBJ2-1, with a weak D call TRBD2 (5 bases). Per the germline V gene, CDR1 is LGHNA and CDR2 is YSLEER. Trimming pared 4 bases from V and 6 bases from J, leaving 13 bases between. This CDR3 is built from 14 residues. DNA for the CDR3: TGCGCCAGCAGCCGCCTCCTAGAGGGCAATGAGCAGTTCTTC. Translation: CASSRLLEGNEQFF.

This rearrangement joins TRBV27 to TRBJ1-6, with 11 positions matching TRBD1. Trimming took 4 bases from V and 10 from J; bases not matched to a gene: 6. Germline V gene data show CDR1 as MNHEY and CDR2 as SMNVEV (reference sequence). The CDR3 has 15 amino acids. CDR3 in DNA: TGTGCCAGCAGTTCAGGGACAGGGGGTTTCTCACCCCTCCACTTT. Its protein product is CASSSGTGGFSPLHF.

The rearrangement uses TRBV5-5 and TRBJ1-2; 9 bases agree with TRBD1. Germline lookup yields CDR1 SGHKS and CDR2 YYEKEE (reference sequence). V was pared by 4 bases and J by 2 bases, with 6 bases of the junction left unmatched. The CDR3 spans 15 residues. This CDR3 reads CASSEPGTGNYGYTF. The DNA for the CDR3 is TGTGCCAGCAGCGAACCGGGGACAGGGAACTATGGCTACACCTTC.

The J gene is TRBJ2-2, the V gene TRBV5-1; 8 nucleotides line up with TRBD1. This CDR3 is built from 14 residues. After removal of 4 bases from V and 3 bases from J, the junction contained 2 bases not matched to a gene. Per germline, CDR1 SGHRS and CDR2 YFSETQ. This CDR3 reads CASSPGQDTGELFF. The CDR3, as DNA: TGCGCCAGCAGCCCGGGACAGGACACCGGGGAGCTGTTTTTT. Full variable domain (remainder filled in from reference TRBV5-1 and TRBJ2-2): KAGVTQTPRYLIKTRGQQVTLSCSPISGHRSVSWYQQTPGQGLQFLFEYFSETQRNKGNFPGRFSGRQFSNSRSEMNVSTLELGDSALYLCASSPGQDTGELFFGEGSRLTVL.

The CDR3 DNA follows: TGCGCCAGCAGCGGGACTAGAGGAGATACGCAGTATTTT. This encodes CASSGTRGDTQYF. The genes are TRBV10-1 and TRBJ2-3, with 8 bases fitting TRBD2. The CDR3 length is 13 residues. Unmatched junction bases numbered 4, after V lost 6 bases and J lost 5 bases. CDR1 and CDR2 (germline): WNHNN, SYGVQD (reference sequence).

This clone was counted a few times. Other DNA sequences in this specimen translate into the identical CDR3. The chain links TRBV19 to TRBJ1-1; the D is unclear. The CDR3 is 13 residues long. Trimming shortened V by 3 bases and J by 0 bases, and 5 bases separated the two germline ends. CDR1 and CDR2 from the germline V gene are LNHDA and SQIVND (reference sequence). CDR3 sequence (DNA): TGTGCCAGTAGTATCGGGGTGAACACTGAAGCTTTCTTT. Its protein is CASSIGVNTEAFF.

V and J are TRBV5-6 and TRBJ1-5; 8 nucleotides agree with TRBD1. Trimming took 4 bases from V and 8 from J; bases not matched to a gene: 5. Germline V gene sequence: CDR1 SGHDT, CDR2 YYEEEE. This CDR3 is 13 amino acids long. CDR3 bases: TGTGCCAGCAGCCCTCCGACAGGGGAGCCCCAGCATTTT. It encodes CASSPPTGEPQHF.